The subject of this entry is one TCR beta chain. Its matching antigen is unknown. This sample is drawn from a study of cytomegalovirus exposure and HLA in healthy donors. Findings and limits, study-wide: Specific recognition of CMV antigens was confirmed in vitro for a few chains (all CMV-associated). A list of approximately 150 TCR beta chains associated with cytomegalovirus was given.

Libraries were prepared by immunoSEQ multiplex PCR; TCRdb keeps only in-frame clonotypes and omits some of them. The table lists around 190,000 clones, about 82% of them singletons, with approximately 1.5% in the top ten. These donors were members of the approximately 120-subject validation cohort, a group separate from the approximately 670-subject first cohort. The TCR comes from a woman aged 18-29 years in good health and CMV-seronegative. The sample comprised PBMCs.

The CDR3 loop is CASSNLQPQHF. CDR3 DNA: TGTGCCAGTAGTAACTTGCAGCCCCAGCATTTT. The chain uses TRBV19 and TRBJ1-5, with D uncertain. CDR3 length: 11 residues. Trimming took 4 bases from V and 7 from J, leaving 5 bases between them. Germline CDR1 and CDR2: LNHDA and SQIVND (reference sequence).